The source of this T cell receptor (beta chain) is a study of chemoradiotherapy in HPV16-positive cancers. Samples were taken several times over chemoradiotherapy. With regard to this clone: Its antigen is not known.

General study points: The functional HPV-specific definition rests on just a couple of HPV16-positive patients. Non-HPV-specific T cells did not expand in tumors during treatment, whereas candidate HPV-specific clones and E7-related motifs did.

Repertoires were generated with immunoSEQ multiplex PCR, while TCRdb's copy carries only in-frame clones and drops some. The data hold nearly 5,000 clones, with approximately 94% observed a single time. This sequence was found in a human donor with HPV-associated anogenital cancer. The sequencing used tumor tissue, collected from a patient who underwent chemoradiotherapy.

The chain's CDR3 is CASSPPALPPYEQYF. DNA for the CDR3: TGTGCCAGCAGCCCCCCGGCCCTTCCTCCATACGAGCAGTACTTC. The chain combines TRBV7-6 with TRBJ2-7, with no clear D. The germline V and J ends were trimmed by 5 bases and 4 bases, with 18 bases remaining between them. In germline, CDR1 is SGHVS, CDR2 FNYEAQ. The CDR3 spans 15 residues.